The 13 T cell receptor beta chains in this list originate from one sample, sequenced in a study of OX40 agonist ivuxolimab in advanced cancers. Profiling relied on immunoSEQ multiplex PCR, and the TCRdb table lists in-frame clones only, not all of them. The sample carries approximately 70,000 clones, approximately 90% recorded once. This material consisted of CD4+ or CD8+ T cells sorted from blood, taken in a trial of the OX40 agonist ivuxolimab. The receptors were sampled from an adult with an advanced solid tumor such as melanoma, head and neck, liver or kidney cancer.

This chain uses TRBV6-5 with TRBJ1-2; no reliable D call. The CDR3 totals 14 residues. CDR1 MNHEY and CDR2 SVGAGI come from the germline V gene. V shed 2 bases and J shed 4 bases, with 11 bases lying between them. This chain's CDR3 is CASSYDVSGYGYTF. The CDR3 region has the DNA TGTGCCAGCAGTTACGATGTTTCCGGCTATGGCTACACCTTC.

J is TRBJ2-7 and V is TRBV10-2; the D gene is possibly TRBD1 (6 bases). Germline-derived CDR1 and CDR2 are WSHSY and SAAADI. V dropped 8 bases and J dropped 0 bases, with 20 bases sitting between them. The CDR3 spans 16 residues. CDR3 nucleotides: TGCGCCAGCGGGGACCTTTGGGGGCCGAGCTCCTACGAGCAGTACTTC. Its translation: CASGDLWGPSSYEQYF.

The chain couples TRBV5-6 to TRBJ1-6, with D unresolved. Germline V gene data show CDR1 as SGHDT and CDR2 as YYEEEE. This CDR3 is built from 15 residues. V was shortened by 5 bases and J by 3 bases, with 12 bases between the two germline ends. CDR3 in amino acids: CASSRRLGYNSPLHF. CDR3 DNA: TGTGCCAGCAGTCGACGCCTGGGCTATAATTCACCCCTCCACTTT. The full variable domain, in which reference TRBV5-6 and TRBJ1-6 provide the parts outside the CDR3, is DAGVTQSPTHLIKTRGQQVTLRCSPKSGHDTVSWYQQALGQGPQFIFQYYEEEERQRGNFPDRFSGHQFPNYSSELNVNALLLGDSALYLCASSRRLGYNSPLHFGNGTRLTVT.

The V and J genes are TRBV2 and TRBJ2-7; no definite D call. The CDR3 has 13 amino acids. Per the germline V gene, CDR1 is SNHLY and CDR2 is FYNNEI. Trimming took off 6 bases at V and 6 bases at J, with 15 bases between the two ends. The CDR3 loop is CASSSSPLGEQYF. Here the CDR3 DNA reads TGTGCCAGCAGCTCCTCTCCCCTTGGCGAGCAGTACTTC.

The chain combines TRBV18 with TRBJ2-7, with 7 bases matching TRBD1. V gave up 0 bases and J gave up 9 bases; unmatched junction bases: 8. This CDR3 has 14 amino acids. CDR1 and CDR2 (germline): KGHSH, LQKENI. The CDR3 reads CASSPPGDRAVQYF. CDR3 DNA: TGTGCCAGCTCACCACCGGGTGACAGGGCGGTGCAGTACTTC. The full variable domain, with the rest looked up from reference TRBV18 and TRBJ2-7, is NAGVMQNPRHLVRRRGQEARLRCSPMKGHSHVYWYRQLPEEGLKFMVYLQKENIIDESGMPKERFSAEFPKEGPSILRIQQVVRGDSAAYFCASSPPGDRAVQYFGPGTRLTVT.

This clone was counted between two and nine times. The J gene is TRBJ1-2, the V gene TRBV11-2, with D unclear. The CDR3 sequence is 14 residues long. V dropped 1 base and J dropped 3 bases, with 9 bases sitting between them. Germline V gene data show CDR1 as SGHAT and CDR2 as FQNNGV. The CDR3 DNA is TGTGCCAGCAGCTTAGCACAGAATTACTATGGCTACACCTTC. Translation gives CASSLAQNYYGYTF.

The CDR3 coding sequence is TGTGCCAGCAGTGAACACACTGCCGCCTACGAGCAGTACTTC. Translated: CASSEHTAAYEQYF. The chain is built from TRBV6-5 and TRBJ2-7; D is undetermined. Trimming stripped 5 bases from V and 2 bases from J, with 13 bases between. The germline V gene has CDR1 MNHEY and CDR2 SVGAGI. The CDR3 extends over 14 amino acids.

CDR3 sequence: CASSSDRGRGYTF. Written as DNA, the CDR3 is TGTGCCAGCAGCTCGGACAGGGGCCGAGGCTACACCTTC. The chain links TRBV11-2 to TRBJ1-2; 9 nucleotides match TRBD1. This CDR3 has 13 amino acids. Looked up from germline, CDR1 is SGHAT and CDR2 is FQNNGV. J gave up 8 bases and V 4 bases, and 5 bases lay outside the gene matches.

The chain joins TRBV10-3 to TRBJ1-2, with 8 bases identical to TRBD1. The germline gives CDR1 ENHRY, CDR2 SYGVKD. The V gene end was trimmed by 6 bases and the J gene end by 4 bases; junction bases not matched to a gene: 7. The CDR3 extends over 14 amino acids. This CDR3 reads CAIRNRGDGYGYTF. As DNA, the CDR3 is TGTGCCATCAGGAACAGGGGGGATGGCTATGGCTACACCTTC.

The CDR3 region has the DNA TGCGCCAGCAGAGTTGGCGGGAGATCTACCGGGGAGCTGTTTTTT. This codes for CASRVGGRSTGELFF. The rearrangement uses TRBV5-1 and TRBJ2-2, with 7 bases lining up with TRBD2. V was pared by 5 bases and J by 5 bases, with 9 bases of the junction left unmatched. CDR1 is SGHRS, CDR2 YFSETQ, per germline. This CDR3 has 15 amino acids.

The chain employs TRBV29-1 and TRBJ1-1; 12 bases agree with TRBD1. The germline V gene has CDR1 SQVTM and CDR2 ANQGSEA. The trim removed 3 bases at V and 1 base at J, leaving 18 bases unmatched. The length of the CDR3 is 20 residues. CDR3 amino acids: CSVEPQSPGQGAMENTEAFF. The CDR3 DNA reads TGCAGCGTTGAGCCTCAATCCCCGGGACAGGGGGCGATGGAGAACACTGAAGCTTTCTTT. The variable domain in full, with the rest retrieved from reference TRBV29-1 and TRBJ1-1, is SAVISQKPSRDICQRGTSLTIQCQVDSQVTMMFWYRQQPGQSLTLIATANQGSEATYESGFVIDKFPISRPNLTFSTLTVSNMSPEDSSIYLCSVEPQSPGQGAMENTEAFFGQGTRLTVV.

By proportion, this clone is medium-sized. The V and J genes are TRBV2 and TRBJ1-5; possible D gene TRBD1, 5 bases. The germline V and J ends were trimmed by 7 bases and 5 bases, with 15 bases remaining between them. Germline loops: CDR1 SNHLY, CDR2 FYNNEI. The CDR3 contains 14 residues. CDR3 sequence (DNA): TGTGCCAGCACCTGGGGCAGCGTCTATCAGCCCCAGCATTTT. Translation: CASTWGSVYQPQHF.

The chain carries TRBV9 and TRBJ2-2, with D perhaps TRBD2 (5 bases). Trimming took off 0 bases at V and 1 base at J, with 10 bases between the two ends. The germline CDR1 and CDR2 sequences are SGDLS and YYNGEE. The CDR3 covers 16 residues. CDR3 sequence (DNA): TGTGCCAGCAGCGTAGAAATAGGGAGGAACACCGGGGAGCTGTTTTTT. It codes for CASSVEIGRNTGELFF.